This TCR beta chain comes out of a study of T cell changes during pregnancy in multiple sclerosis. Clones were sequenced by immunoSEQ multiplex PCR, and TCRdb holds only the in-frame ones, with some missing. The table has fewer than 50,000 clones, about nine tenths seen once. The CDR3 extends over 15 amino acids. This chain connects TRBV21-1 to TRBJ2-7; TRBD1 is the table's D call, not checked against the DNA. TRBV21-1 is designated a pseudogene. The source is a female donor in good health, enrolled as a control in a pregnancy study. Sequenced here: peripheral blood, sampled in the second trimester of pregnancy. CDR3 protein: CASTHPGQGRYEQYF. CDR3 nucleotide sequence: TGTGCCAGCACTCACCCCGGACAGGGGAGATACGAGCAGTACTTC.